This entry describes one TCR beta chain. As yet, its antigen is unknown. The source of the sample is a study of shared clonotypes between healthy human individuals. Across several immunoSEQ plates, the genomic DNA of each subset was split evenly. Original methodology: Because ImmunoSEQ provided only junction sequences with no quality scores, the filtering differed. Sequencing used immunoSEQ multiplex PCR; TCRdb keeps in-frame clones, though not all of them. D and trimming come from the DNA, and the V and J calls and clone size come from that table. The sample records a few million clones, around 95% being singletons. Trimming pared 5 bases from V and 3 bases from J, leaving 10 bases between. The germline gives CDR1 SGHTA, CDR2 FQGNSA. This CDR3 region has 13 residues. General study points: The authors expected sequencing depth to affect clonotype sharing among donors.

The chain recombines TRBV7-2 with TRBJ1-2; D uncertain. The clonotype originates from a man aged 18 to 29 in good health. The sample consisted of naive CD4+ T cells sorted from blood. Indicated subset: CD45RA+ positively selected. The CDR3: CASSRTSDYGYTF. The CDR3 DNA is TGTGCCAGCAGCCGGACTTCGGACTATGGCTACACCTTC.